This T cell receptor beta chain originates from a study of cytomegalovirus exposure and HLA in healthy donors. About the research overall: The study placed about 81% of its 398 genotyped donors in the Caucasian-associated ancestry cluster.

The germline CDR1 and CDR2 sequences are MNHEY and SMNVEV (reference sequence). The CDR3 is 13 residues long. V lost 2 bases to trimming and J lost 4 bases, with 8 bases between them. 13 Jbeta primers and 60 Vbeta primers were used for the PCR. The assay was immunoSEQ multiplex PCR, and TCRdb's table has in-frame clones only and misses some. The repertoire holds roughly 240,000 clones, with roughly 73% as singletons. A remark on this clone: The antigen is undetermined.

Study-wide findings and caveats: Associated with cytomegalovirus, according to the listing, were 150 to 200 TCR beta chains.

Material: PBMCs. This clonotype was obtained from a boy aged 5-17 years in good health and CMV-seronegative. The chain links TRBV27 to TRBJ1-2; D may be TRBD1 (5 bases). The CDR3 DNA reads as TGTGCCAGCAGTTTAGGGGGGGGCTATGGCTACACCTTC. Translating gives CASSLGGGYGYTF.